The clone carrying this TCR beta chain was detected a few times. Its target is not known. A second PCR, run for roughly 7 to 12 cycles, used a sample-barcoded 5' primer plus a J-beta primer mix. MiXCR, applied by TCRdb to the 5' RACE reads, yields one record per CDR3 protein. The table records about 1,800,000 distinct CDR3 sequences, about 30% of them present only once. This sample stems from a study of blood T cells in healthy people across ages. Germline V gene data show CDR1 as SGHTA and CDR2 as FQGNSA. The CDR3 has 12 residues. With 2 bases clipped from V and 17 bases from J, the junction kept 6 bases outside the gene matches. Study-level findings and limits: With naive T cell percentage, TCR beta diversity showed a strong correlation. Among long-lived donors, naive CD4+ cells were more numerous and diversity higher than in aged donors.

This clonotype originated in a woman aged 25 to 39 in good health. The chain combines TRBV7-2 with TRBJ1-6; 7 bases are shared with TRBD1. Source material: blood. CDR3 residues: CASSLRTGKVHF. The CDR3 nucleotides read TGTGCCAGCAGCTTAAGGACAGGCAAGGTCCACTTT. Together with reference TRBV7-2 and TRBJ1-6, the CDR3 gives the full variable domain: GAGVSQSPSNKVTEKGKDVELRCDPISGHTALYWYRQSLGQGLEFLIYFQGNSAPDKSGLPSDRFSAERTGGSVSTLTIQRTQQEDSAVYLCASSLRTGKVHFGNGTRLTVT.